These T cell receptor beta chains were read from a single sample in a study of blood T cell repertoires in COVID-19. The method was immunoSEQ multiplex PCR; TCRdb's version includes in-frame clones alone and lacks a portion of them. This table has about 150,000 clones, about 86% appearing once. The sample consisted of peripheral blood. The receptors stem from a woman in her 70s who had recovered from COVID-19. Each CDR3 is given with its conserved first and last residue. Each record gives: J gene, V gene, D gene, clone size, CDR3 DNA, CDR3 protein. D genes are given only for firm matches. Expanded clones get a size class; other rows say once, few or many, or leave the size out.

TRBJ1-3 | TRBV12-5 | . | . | TGTGCTAGTGGTTTGGGAGGGGGGGCCCTCTCTGGAAACACCATATATTTT | CASGLGGGALSGNTIYF
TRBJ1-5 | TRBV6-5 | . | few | TGTGCCAGCAACTACCTTAATCAGCCCCAGCATTTT | CASNYLNQPQHF
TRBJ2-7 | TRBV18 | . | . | TGTGCCAGCTCAAACCGGGGGAGCTCCTACGAGCAGTACTTC | CASSNRGSSYEQYF
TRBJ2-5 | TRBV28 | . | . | TGTGCCAGCAGTCCAGGGGGGACAGCCTTCCCACCGTACTTC | CASSPGGTAFPPYF
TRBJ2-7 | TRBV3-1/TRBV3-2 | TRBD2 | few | TGTGCCAGCAGCCAAGATGGGAGCGGGGGCTACGAGCAGTACTTC | CASSQDGSGGYEQYF
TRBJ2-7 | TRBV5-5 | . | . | TGTGCCAGCAGCTTGGACGGAGGGAGGAACGAGCAGTACTTC | CASSLDGGRNEQYF
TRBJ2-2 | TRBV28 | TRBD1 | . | TGTGCCAGTGGGACAGGGGGGAACACCGGGGAGCTGTTTTTT | CASGTGGNTGELFF
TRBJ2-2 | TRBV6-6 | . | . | TGTGCCAGCAGTCCCGCCGGGGAGCTGTTTTTT | CASSPAGELFF
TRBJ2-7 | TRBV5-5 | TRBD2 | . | TGTGCCAGCAGCTTGGGGGCAGGGAGGGCCGAGCAGTACTTC | CASSLGAGRAEQYF
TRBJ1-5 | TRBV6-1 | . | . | TGTGCCAGCAGTGCCTCCCGGGGGGCTGACAATCAGCCCCAGCATTTT | CASSASRGADNQPQHF
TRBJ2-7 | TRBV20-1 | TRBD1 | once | TGCAGTGCTAGTAGGGGGCTTGGCTACGAGCAGTACTTC | CSASRGLGYEQYF
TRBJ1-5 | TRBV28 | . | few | TGTGCCAGCAGCCCCCGACAGGCGGGCGGTCAGCCCCAGCATTTT | CASSPRQAGGQPQHF
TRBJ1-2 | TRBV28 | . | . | TGTGCCAGCAGTTTCGCGGGGAACTATGGCTACACCTTC | CASSFAGNYGYTF
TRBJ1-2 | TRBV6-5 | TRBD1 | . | TGTGCCAGCACCCCAGGGGGAGTCAGGCGTGGCTACACCTTC | CASTPGGVRRGYTF
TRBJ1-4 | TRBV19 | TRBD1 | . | TGTGCCAGTAGCTTTGACAGGGTCGCTGAAAAACTGTTTTTT | CASSFDRVAEKLFF
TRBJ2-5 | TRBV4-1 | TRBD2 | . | TGCGCCAGCAGCCGGACACGGGGGGACCAAGAGACCCAGTACTTC | CASSRTRGDQETQYF
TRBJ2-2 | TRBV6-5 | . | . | TGTGCCACCGGGACCTCGCGGGGCACCGGGGAGCTGTTTTTT | CATGTSRGTGELFF
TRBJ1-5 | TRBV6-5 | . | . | TGTGCCAGCAGTAAGGGGGTCAATCAGCCCCAGCATTTT | CASSKGVNQPQHF
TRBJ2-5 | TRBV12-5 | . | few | TGTGCTAGTGGCCGGACACTAGAGACCCAGTACTTC | CASGRTLETQYF
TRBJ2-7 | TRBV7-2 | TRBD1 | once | TGTGCCAGCAGCTCCCGACAGGGGGGAGAGCAGTACTTC | CASSSRQGGEQYF
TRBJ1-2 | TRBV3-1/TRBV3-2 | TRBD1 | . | TGTGCCAGCAGCCAAGGGACAGGGGGGGACTATGGCTACACCTTC | CASSQGTGGDYGYTF
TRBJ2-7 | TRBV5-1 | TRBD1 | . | TGCGCCAGCAGCTTGGTGGGGGCCGGACAGGGCGGGGAGCAGTACTTC | CASSLVGAGQGGEQYF
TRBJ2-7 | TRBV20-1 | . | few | TGCAGTGCTAGTCGACCGGGACACTTGATCTTC | CSASRPGHLIF
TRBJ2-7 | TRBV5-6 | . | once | TGTGCCAGCAGCTCTGGCCGCCTAGACGAGCAGTACTTC | CASSSGRLDEQYF
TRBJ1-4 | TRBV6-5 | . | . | TGTGCCAGCAGCCCCCCAGGGAAACTGTTTTTT | CASSPPGKLFF
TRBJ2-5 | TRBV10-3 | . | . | TGTGCCATCAGCCGGACAGTCGAGACCCAGTACTTC | CAISRTVETQYF
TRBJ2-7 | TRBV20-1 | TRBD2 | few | TGCAGTGCTAGGGGGGAGGGGCAGTACTTC | CSARGEGQYF
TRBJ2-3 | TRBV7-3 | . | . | TGTGCCAGCAGCTTAAATGCGGGACTCACAGATACGCAGTATTTT | CASSLNAGLTDTQYF
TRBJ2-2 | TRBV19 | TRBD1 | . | TGTGCCAGTAGCCTACAACAGGGGGCGGACACCGGGGAGCTGTTTTTT | CASSLQQGADTGELFF
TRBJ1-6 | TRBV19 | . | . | TGTGCCAGTAGTACCAGGACAGCGCTAACCCTCCACTTT | CASSTRTALTLHF
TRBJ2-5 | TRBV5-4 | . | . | TGTGCCAGCAGCTCATTTCAAGAGACCCAGTACTTC | CASSSFQETQYF
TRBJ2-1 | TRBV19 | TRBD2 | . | TGTGCCAGTAGTATAGGGACTAGCGGGAGAGGGGATGAGCAGTTCTTC | CASSIGTSGRGDEQFF
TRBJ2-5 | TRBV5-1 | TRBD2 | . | TGCGCCAGCAGGCCCCGGACTAGCATACCCAGGGAGACCCAGTACTTC | CASRPRTSIPRETQYF
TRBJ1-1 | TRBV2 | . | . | TGTGCCAGCAACCCTCCGGGCACTGAAGCTTTCTTT | CASNPPGTEAFF
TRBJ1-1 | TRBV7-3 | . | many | TGTGCCAGCAGCTCGACCGGGGGGAACACTGAAGCTTTCTTT | CASSSTGGNTEAFF
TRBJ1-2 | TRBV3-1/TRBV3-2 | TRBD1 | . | TGTGCCAGCAGCCACCCCAACAGGGGCCCGGGAGGCTACACCTTC | CASSHPNRGPGGYTF
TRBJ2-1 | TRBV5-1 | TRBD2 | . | TGCGCCAGCAGCTTGAGATCTCCTAGCGGGGGGTACAATGAGCAGTTCTTC | CASSLRSPSGGYNEQFF
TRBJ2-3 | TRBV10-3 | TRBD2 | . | TGTGCCGCCAGCCCGGGACTAGCGGGGGGAAGAGATACGCAGTATTTT | CAASPGLAGGRDTQYF
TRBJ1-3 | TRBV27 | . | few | TGTGCCAGCAGTCCCCGGAGCTCTGGAAACACCATATATTTT | CASSPRSSGNTIYF
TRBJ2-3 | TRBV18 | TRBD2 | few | TGTGCCAGCTCACCTACCCCAACTAGCGGGAGGGCAGATACGCAGTATTTT | CASSPTPTSGRADTQYF
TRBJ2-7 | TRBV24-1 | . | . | TGTGCCACCAGTTGGGGCAGGGGCGAGCAGTACTTC | CATSWGRGEQYF
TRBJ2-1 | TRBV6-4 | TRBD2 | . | TGTGCCAGCAGTCAGACTAGCGGGAGGGTTGAGCAGTTCTTC | CASSQTSGRVEQFF
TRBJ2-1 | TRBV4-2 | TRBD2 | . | TGTGCCAGCAGCCTCGGGGGGGCTCTCTACAATGAGCAGTTCTTC | CASSLGGALYNEQFF
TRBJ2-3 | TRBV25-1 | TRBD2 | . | TGTGCCAGCAGTGAATATGTGGGGGGGGTGTTCAGGACAGATACGCAGTATTTT | CASSEYVGGVFRTDTQYF
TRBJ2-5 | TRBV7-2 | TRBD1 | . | TGTGCCAGCAGCCCGGACAGGGCCCAAGAGACCCAGTACTTC | CASSPDRAQETQYF
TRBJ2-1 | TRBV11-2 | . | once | TGTGCCAGCAGCACGGGGAATGAGCAGTTCTTC | CASSTGNEQFF